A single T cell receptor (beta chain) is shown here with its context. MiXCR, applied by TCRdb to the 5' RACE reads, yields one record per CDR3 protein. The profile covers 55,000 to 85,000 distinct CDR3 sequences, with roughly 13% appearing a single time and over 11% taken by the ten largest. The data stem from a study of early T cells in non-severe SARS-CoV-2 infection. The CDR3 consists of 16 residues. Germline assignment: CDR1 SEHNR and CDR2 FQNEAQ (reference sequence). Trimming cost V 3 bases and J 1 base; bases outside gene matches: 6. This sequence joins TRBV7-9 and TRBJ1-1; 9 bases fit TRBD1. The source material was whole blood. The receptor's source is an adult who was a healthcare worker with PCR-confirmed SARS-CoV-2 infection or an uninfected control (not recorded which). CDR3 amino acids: CASSFSGTGRNTEAFF. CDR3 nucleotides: TGTGCCAGCAGCTTCTCCGGGACAGGGAGGAACACTGAAGCTTTCTTT.